These 27 T cell receptor beta chains were sequenced from one sample in a study of intratumoral heterogeneity in liver cancer. The repertoire was sequenced with immunoSEQ multiplex PCR; TCRdb's copy has only in-frame clones and lacks some. Among approximately 20,000 clones listed, 73% were seen once. Material: tumor-adjacent normal tissue, obtained before any cancer treatment. These receptors all stem from a woman aged 70-85 years with hepatocellular carcinoma.

J is TRBJ2-7 and V is TRBV7-8; D remains ambiguous. In germline, CDR1 is SGHVS, CDR2 FQNEAQ. The CDR3 is 16 amino acids. Trimming shortened V by 2 bases and J by 3 bases, and 17 bases separated the two germline ends. DNA of the CDR3: TGTGCCAGCAGCTTAAGGGAAGCCACCCGGAGCTACGAGCAGTACTTC. This encodes CASSLREATRSYEQYF.

V and J are TRBV3-1 (or the pseudogene TRBV3-2) and TRBJ1-6, with TRBD1 identical over 10 bases. This CDR3 spans 14 amino acids. Germline V lookup: CDR1 LGHDT, CDR2 YNNKEL (reference sequence). V shed 4 bases, J shed 10 bases, and the junction held 4 bases outside the gene matches. The CDR3 DNA reads as TGTGCCAGCAGCCTCGGGACAGGGGACTCACCCCTCCACTTT. Translating it yields CASSLGTGDSPLHF.

V is TRBV19 and J is TRBJ1-2; D possibly corresponds to TRBD1 (5 bases). V dropped 9 bases and J dropped 4 bases, with 24 bases sitting between them. Germline CDR1 and CDR2: LNHDA and SQIVND (reference sequence). The CDR3 is 16 residues long. The CDR3 DNA is TGTGCCAGCAGGGCGGGGGATACATTGTCGGGCTATGGCTACACCTTC. Translation gives CASRAGDTLSGYGYTF.

This chain connects TRBV3-1 (or the pseudogene TRBV3-2) to TRBJ1-1; 7 nucleotides align to TRBD1. CDR3 length: 15 amino acids. Germline V gene lookup returns CDR1 LGHDT and CDR2 YNNKEL (reference sequence). The trim removed 4 bases at V and 0 bases at J, leaving 5 bases unmatched. CDR3 bases: TGTGCCAGCAGCCCGACCGGACAGGTGAACACTGAAGCTTTCTTT. It yields the protein CASSPTGQVNTEAFF.

The V gene is TRBV7-8, the J gene TRBJ2-1; TRBD1 matches at 7 bases. The CDR3 is 14 amino acids. Trimming removed 6 bases from V and 1 base from J; junction bases left unmatched: 3. Germline loops: CDR1 SGHVS, CDR2 FQNEAQ. The CDR3 reads CASSKQGSYNEQFF. The CDR3, as DNA: TGTGCCAGCAGTAAACAGGGGTCCTACAATGAGCAGTTCTTC.

This clone was recorded a few times. This CDR3 is CASSDSGATYEQYF. The CDR3 region has the DNA TGCGCCAGCAGCGACAGCGGGGCCACGTACGAGCAGTACTTC. This rearrangement joins TRBV5-1 to TRBJ2-7; TRBD2 aligns across 7 bases. J was trimmed by 4 bases and V by 4 bases; bases with no gene match: 8. The length of the CDR3 is 14 residues. CDR1 is SGHRS and CDR2 is YFSETQ in the germline V gene.

The chain employs TRBV5-1 and TRBJ1-6, with D hard to call. V dropped 0 bases and J dropped 7 bases, with 14 bases sitting between them. This CDR3 has 16 amino acids. The germline CDR1 and CDR2 sequences are SGHRS and YFSETQ. CDR3 amino acids: CASSLEAALSNSPLHF. CDR3 sequence (DNA): TGCGCCAGCAGCTTGGAGGCAGCTCTTTCCAATTCACCCCTCCACTTT.

The sample holds a few counts of this clone. The genes are TRBV5-4 and TRBJ2-3; D ambiguous. Trimming removed 4 bases at V and 5 bases at J, with 17 bases between. CDR3 size: 15 residues. CDR1 and CDR2 from the germline V gene are SGHNT and YYREEE (reference sequence). The CDR3 loop is CASSPHTSDGDTQYF. CDR3 nucleotides: TGTGCCAGCAGCCCCCATACGTCAGACGGAGATACGCAGTATTTT. Looking up the rest from reference TRBV5-4 and TRBJ2-3 gives the full variable domain: ETGVTQSPTHLIKTRGQQVTLRCSSQSGHNTVSWYQQALGQGPQFIFQYYREEENGRGNFPPRFSGLQFPNYSSELNVNALELDDSALYLCASSPHTSDGDTQYFGPGTRLTVL.

The CDR3 protein is CASSGLAGLTDTQYF. The CDR3 region has the DNA TGTGCCAGCAGCGGACTAGCGGGGCTCACAGATACGCAGTATTTT. This chain uses TRBV7-9 with TRBJ2-3; 12 bases agree with TRBD2. The CDR3 is 15 residues long. CDR1 and CDR2 from the germline V gene are SEHNR and FQNEAQ (reference sequence). V was pared by 5 bases and J by 2 bases, with 2 bases of the junction left unmatched.

With regard to this clone: Germline and junction disagree at one end, which may indicate a read error. This sequence joins TRBV6-4 and TRBJ2-7; a weak D match, TRBD2 (5 bases). The CDR3 totals 10 residues. Germline V lookup: CDR1 MRHNA, CDR2 SNTAGT. CDR3 protein: CASRGTRAPF. In DNA, the CDR3 is TGTGCCAGCAGGGGAACGAGGGCGCCATTC.

The chain couples TRBV5-1 to TRBJ2-5; tentative D call: TRBD1 (6 bases). Germline CDR1 and CDR2: SGHRS and YFSETQ. Trimming removed 1 base from V and 6 bases from J, with 10 bases in between. The length of the CDR3 is 13 residues. The CDR3 here is CASSLSRGQTQYF. CDR3 sequence (DNA): TGCGCCAGCAGCTTGAGCAGGGGACAGACCCAGTACTTC.

The chain has TRBV14 and TRBJ2-3, with a weak D call TRBD1 (5 bases). V shed 4 bases and J shed 2 bases, with 10 bases lying between them. The CDR3 has 14 residues. The germline CDR1 and CDR2 sequences are SGHDN and FVKESK. The CDR3 protein is CASSRTPLTDTQYF. Written as DNA, the CDR3 is TGTGCCAGCAGCCGGACACCACTCACAGATACGCAGTATTTT.

The V call is TRBV20-1, the J call TRBJ2-5; D not resolved. The CDR3 is made up of 11 amino acids. The germline V gene encodes CDR1 DFQATT and CDR2 SNEGSKA (reference sequence). V dropped 3 bases and J dropped 5 bases, with 7 bases sitting between them. The CDR3 is CSASPIETQYF. Here the CDR3 DNA reads TGCAGTGCTAGCCCAATTGAGACCCAGTACTTC.

This clone was observed a few times. The V call is TRBV7-9, the J call TRBJ1-1; 7 nucleotides agree with TRBD1. The V gene end was trimmed by 4 bases and the J gene end by 11 bases; junction bases not matched to a gene: 7. This CDR3 is 12 amino acids long. The germline gives CDR1 SEHNR, CDR2 FQNEAQ (reference sequence). The CDR3 DNA sequence: TGTGCCAGCAGCTCGGGACAGAGCTATGCTTTCTTT. This translates into CASSSGQSYAFF.

The chain carries TRBV20-1 and TRBJ2-3; 7 bases match TRBD1. The V gene end was trimmed by 4 bases and the J gene end by 0 bases; junction bases not matched to a gene: 10. Germline CDR1 DFQATT, CDR2 SNEGSKA (reference sequence). The CDR3 has 16 residues. CDR3 coding DNA: TGCAGTGCTATTGACCTAGACAGGGCTAGCACAGATACGCAGTATTTT. Its protein is CSAIDLDRASTDTQYF.

The rearrangement uses TRBV19 and TRBJ2-7, with a weak D call TRBD1 (6 bases). The CDR3 loop spans 13 amino acids. The germline gives CDR1 LNHDA, CDR2 SQIVND (reference sequence). Trimming removed 5 bases from V and 6 bases from J, with 14 bases in between. CDR3 sequence (DNA): TGTGCCAGTAGTTGGGCCAGGGGTGGCGAGCAGTACTTC. It translates to CASSWARGGEQYF. The full variable domain, completed using reference TRBV19 and TRBJ2-7, is DGGITQSPKYLFRKEGQNVTLSCEQNLNHDAMYWYRQDPGQGLRLIYYSQIVNDFQKGDIAEGYSVSREKKESFPLTVTSAQKNPTAFYLCASSWARGGEQYFGPGTRLTVT.

The chain links TRBV5-1 to TRBJ2-7; D may be TRBD1 (6 bases). The CDR3 covers 15 residues. V lost 1 base, J lost 5 bases, and 16 bases lay in between. CDR1 SGHRS and CDR2 YFSETQ come from the germline V gene. The CDR3 spells CASSLTTYRVNEQYF. The CDR3 nucleotides are TGCGCCAGCAGCTTGACCACCTACAGGGTCAACGAGCAGTACTTC.

The V call is TRBV19, the J call TRBJ2-3, with 10 bases matching TRBD2. The trim removed 4 bases at V and 2 bases at J, leaving 3 bases unmatched. Germline lookup yields CDR1 LNHDA and CDR2 SQIVND (reference sequence). The CDR3 contains 15 residues. Here the CDR3 reads CASSTLAGATDTQYF. DNA of the CDR3: TGTGCCAGTAGTACCCTAGCGGGAGCCACAGATACGCAGTATTTT.

The chain is built from TRBV5-1 and TRBJ2-2; D ambiguous. The germline gives CDR1 SGHRS, CDR2 YFSETQ. The V and J ends lost 2 bases and 3 bases respectively, with 8 bases between them. The CDR3 runs to 14 residues. CDR3 DNA: TGCGCCAGCAGCTTTGAACGGGACACCGGGGAGCTGTTTTTT. It translates to CASSFERDTGELFF.

This clone has just one count. The chain combines TRBV7-2 with TRBJ2-7, with TRBD1 as a possible D gene (6 bases). CDR1 and CDR2 from the germline V gene are SGHTA and FQGNSA. CDR3 length: 15 amino acids. V was cut by 3 bases and J by 1 base, with 13 bases left in between. The CDR3 loop reads CASSLTGLKSYEQYF. The CDR3, as DNA: TGTGCCAGCAGCTTGACAGGATTAAAGTCCTACGAGCAGTACTTC.

The chain combines TRBV7-2 with TRBJ2-5; possibly TRBD2 for D (6 bases). The CDR3 is 13 amino acids. V lost 0 bases and J 4 bases, leaving 6 bases between the germline ends. Germline V gene sequence: CDR1 SGHTA, CDR2 FQGNSA. For the CDR3, the DNA is TGTGCCAGCAGCTTAGCTAGCGGAGAGACCCAGTACTTC. Protein sequence: CASSLASGETQYF.

V and J are TRBV29-1 and TRBJ2-7; TRBD2 agrees at 8 bases. V dropped 4 bases and J dropped 2; count of bases not matched to a gene: 4. The CDR3 is made up of 13 amino acids. Germline loops: CDR1 SQVTM, CDR2 ANQGSEA. The CDR3, as DNA: TGCAGCGTTGTTGTAGCGGGGACCTACGAGCAGTACTTC. Translation: CSVVVAGTYEQYF.

V usage is TRBV5-6 and J usage is TRBJ2-1, with 9 bases matching TRBD2. J was trimmed by 5 bases and V by 4 bases; bases with no gene match: 10. The CDR3 runs 16 residues. Per the germline V gene, CDR1 is SGHDT and CDR2 is YYEEEE. CDR3 region: CASSHRYLAGHNEQFF. The DNA for the CDR3 is TGTGCCAGCAGCCATAGGTACCTAGCGGGACACAATGAGCAGTTCTTC. The entire variable domain, with the rest obtained from reference TRBV5-6 and TRBJ2-1, is as follows: DAGVTQSPTHLIKTRGQQVTLRCSPKSGHDTVSWYQQALGQGPQFIFQYYEEEERQRGNFPDRFSGHQFPNYSSELNVNALLLGDSALYLCASSHRYLAGHNEQFFGPGTRLTVL.

This chain's CDR3 is CASSPGAGPSSYNEQFF. The CDR3 nucleotides read TGTGCCAGCAGTCCAGGCGCGGGCCCGAGCTCCTACAATGAGCAGTTCTTC. The genes are TRBV27 and TRBJ2-1; D might be TRBD2 (5 bases). Germline V gene data show CDR1 as MNHEY and CDR2 as SMNVEV (reference sequence). V dropped 5 bases and J dropped 0 bases, with 17 bases sitting between them. This CDR3 region has 17 residues.

The chain combines TRBV6-1 with TRBJ2-1; 11 bases are shared with TRBD1. CDR1 and CDR2 (germline): MNHNS, SASEGT. The V gene end was trimmed by 1 base and the J gene end by 9 bases; junction bases not matched to a gene: 5. This CDR3 region has 15 residues. The CDR3, as DNA: TGTGCCAGCAGTGAAGGGACAGGGGGCCCATTTGAGCAGTTCTTC. This gives the protein CASSEGTGGPFEQFF.

This clone counts as medium-sized. The chain carries TRBV6-5 and TRBJ1-1, with 10 bases lining up with TRBD1. Germline values: CDR1 MNHEY, CDR2 SVGAGI. The V segment lost 10 bases and the J segment 1 base; nucleotides outside the gene matches: 3. The CDR3 has 13 residues. The CDR3 nucleotides read TGTGCCAACCGGGACAGGGGGAACACTGAAGCTTTCTTT. Translation gives CANRDRGNTEAFF.

V and J are TRBV6-5 and TRBJ1-1; a weak D match, TRBD1 (5 bases). CDR3 size: 15 residues. Germline V lookup: CDR1 MNHEY, CDR2 SVGAGI. V lost 4 bases to trimming and J lost 0 bases, with 12 bases between them. The CDR3 protein is CASSSRDSLNTEAFF. CDR3 coding DNA: TGTGCCAGCAGTTCACGAGACAGCCTGAACACTGAAGCTTTCTTT.